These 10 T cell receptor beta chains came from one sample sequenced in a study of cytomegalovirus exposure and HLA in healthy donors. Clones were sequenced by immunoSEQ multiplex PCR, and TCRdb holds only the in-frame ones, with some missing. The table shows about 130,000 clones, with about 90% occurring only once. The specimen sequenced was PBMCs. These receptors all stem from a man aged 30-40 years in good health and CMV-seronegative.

The CDR3: CATHGTSGEHNEQFF. As DNA, the CDR3 is TGTGCCACCCACGGGACTAGCGGGGAACACAATGAGCAGTTCTTC. J is TRBJ2-1 and V is TRBV27; the match to TRBD2 covers 13 bases. Germline CDR1 MNHEY, CDR2 SMNVEV (reference sequence). The CDR3 extends over 15 amino acids. Trimming took 10 bases from V and 5 from J; bases not matched to a gene: 8.

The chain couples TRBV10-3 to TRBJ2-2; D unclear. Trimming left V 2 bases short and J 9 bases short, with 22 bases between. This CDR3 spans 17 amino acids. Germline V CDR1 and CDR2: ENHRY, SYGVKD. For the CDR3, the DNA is TGTGCCATCAGTGAGATTGAGGAAAAGGCTGGGTGGCGGGAGCTGTTTTTT. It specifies CAISEIEEKAGWRELFF.

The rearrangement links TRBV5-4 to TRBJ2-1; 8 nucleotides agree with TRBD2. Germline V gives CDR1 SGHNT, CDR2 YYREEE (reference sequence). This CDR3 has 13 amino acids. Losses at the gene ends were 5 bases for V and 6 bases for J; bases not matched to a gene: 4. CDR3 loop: CASSTGTSNEQFF. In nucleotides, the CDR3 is TGTGCCAGCAGTACCGGGACTAGCAATGAGCAGTTCTTC.

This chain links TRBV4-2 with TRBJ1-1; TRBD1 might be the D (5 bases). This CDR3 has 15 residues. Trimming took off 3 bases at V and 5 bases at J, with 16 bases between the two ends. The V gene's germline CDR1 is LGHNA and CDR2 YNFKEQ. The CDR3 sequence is CASSQVSGGWTEAFF. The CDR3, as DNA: TGTGCCAGCAGCCAGGTTAGCGGGGGTTGGACTGAAGCTTTCTTT.

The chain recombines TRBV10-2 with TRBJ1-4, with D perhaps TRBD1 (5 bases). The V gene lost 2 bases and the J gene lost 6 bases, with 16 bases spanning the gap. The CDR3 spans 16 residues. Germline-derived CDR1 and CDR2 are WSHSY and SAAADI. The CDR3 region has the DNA TGCGCCAGCAGTGAGGGCCCACAGGCTCTCGATGAAAAACTGTTTTTT. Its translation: CASSEGPQALDEKLFF.

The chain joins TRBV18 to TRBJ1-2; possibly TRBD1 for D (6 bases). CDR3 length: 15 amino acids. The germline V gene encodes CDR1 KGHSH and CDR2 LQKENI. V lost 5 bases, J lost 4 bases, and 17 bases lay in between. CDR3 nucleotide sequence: TGTGCCAGCTCAACTTCGGACAGAGACTTCTATGGCTACACCTTC. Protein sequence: CASSTSDRDFYGYTF.

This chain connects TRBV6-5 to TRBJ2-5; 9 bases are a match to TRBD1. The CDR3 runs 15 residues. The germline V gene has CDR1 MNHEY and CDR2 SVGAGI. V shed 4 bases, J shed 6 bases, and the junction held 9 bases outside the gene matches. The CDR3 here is CASSSGQGPPKTQYF. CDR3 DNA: TGTGCCAGCAGTTCGGGACAGGGACCCCCAAAGACCCAGTACTTC.

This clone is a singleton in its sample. CDR3 protein: CASSLGHSSGNTIYF. As DNA, the CDR3 is TGTGCCAGCAGCTTGGGGCACTCCTCTGGAAACACCATATATTTT. The chain couples TRBV7-6 to TRBJ1-3; tentatively, D is TRBD1 (5 bases). Deletions cut 3 bases from V and 0 bases from J, with 9 bases between. The CDR3 sequence is 15 residues long. CDR1 is SGHVS and CDR2 is FNYEAQ in the germline V gene.

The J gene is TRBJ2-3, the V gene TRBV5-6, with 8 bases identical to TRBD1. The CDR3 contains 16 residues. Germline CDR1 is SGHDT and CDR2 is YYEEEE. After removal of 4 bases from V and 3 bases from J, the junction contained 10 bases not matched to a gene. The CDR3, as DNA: TGTGCCAGCAGCACTTCACAGGGGGGAAGAACAGATACGCAGTATTTT. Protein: CASSTSQGGRTDTQYF.

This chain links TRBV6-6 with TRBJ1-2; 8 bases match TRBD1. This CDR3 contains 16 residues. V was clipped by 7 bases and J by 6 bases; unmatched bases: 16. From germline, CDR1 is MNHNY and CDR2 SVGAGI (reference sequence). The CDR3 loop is CASTNSLGQASDGYTF. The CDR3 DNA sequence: TGTGCCAGCACCAACTCTCTGGGACAGGCGAGCGATGGCTACACCTTC.